There are a few counts of the clone carrying this T cell receptor (beta chain). This sample is part of a study of regulatory T cells in long-lasting Graves disease. Investigators prepared the TCR beta libraries by applying iRepertoire HTBI primers and Arm-PCR of CDR3 regions. Each CDR3 protein is one row after TCRdb ran MiXCR on the multiplex PCR reads. The table lists about 620,000 distinct CDR3 sequences, roughly 16% of them singletons. This sample's time point: newly diagnosed GD, antithyroid drugs for less than 3 months. With RNA extracted from PBMCs as input, the TCR library was made. Another study also made use of these data, one on T cells in Graves' hyperthyroidism and ophthalmopathy.

The clonotype was recovered from a woman aged 25 to 45 with Graves disease. Specimen: peripheral blood mononuclear cells (PBMCs), collected at new diagnosis, from a patient treated with antithyroid drugs.

CDR3 in DNA: TGCGCCAGCAGCTTGGGAGGAGGCAGGGAGCAGTTCTTC. This codes for CASSLGGGREQFF. The chain has TRBV5-1 and TRBJ2-1, with D tentatively TRBD2 (5 bases). The V gene lost 0 bases and the J gene lost 10 bases, with 11 bases spanning the gap. The germline gives CDR1 SGHRS, CDR2 YFSETQ. The CDR3 runs 13 residues.